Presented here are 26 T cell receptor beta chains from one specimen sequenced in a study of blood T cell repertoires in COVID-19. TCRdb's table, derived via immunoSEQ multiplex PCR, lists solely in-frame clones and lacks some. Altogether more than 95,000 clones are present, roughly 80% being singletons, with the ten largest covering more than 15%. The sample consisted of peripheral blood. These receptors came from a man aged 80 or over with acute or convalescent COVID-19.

The CDR3 region is CASSLGPPTGPNTEAFF. CDR3 coding DNA: TGCGCCAGCAGCTTGGGGCCCCCTACAGGACCGAACACTGAAGCTTTCTTT. The chain is built from TRBV5-1 and TRBJ1-1; weak D call: TRBD1 (5 bases). Germline V CDR1 and CDR2: SGHRS, YFSETQ. Trimming pared 0 bases from V and 1 base from J, leaving 16 bases between. The CDR3 spans 17 residues.

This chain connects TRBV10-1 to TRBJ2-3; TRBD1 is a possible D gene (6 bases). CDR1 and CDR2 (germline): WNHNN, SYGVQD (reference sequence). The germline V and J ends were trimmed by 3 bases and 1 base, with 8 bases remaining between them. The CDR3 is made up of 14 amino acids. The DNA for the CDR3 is TGCGCCAGCAGTGATAGACAGGGCACAGATACGCAGTATTTT. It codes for CASSDRQGTDTQYF.

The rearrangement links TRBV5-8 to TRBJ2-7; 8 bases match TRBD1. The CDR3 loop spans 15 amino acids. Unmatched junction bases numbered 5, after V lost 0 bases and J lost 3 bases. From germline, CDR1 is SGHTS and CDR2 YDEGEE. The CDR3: CASSLGGQGFYEQYF. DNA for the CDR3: TGTGCCAGCAGCTTGGGAGGACAGGGATTCTACGAGCAGTACTTC.

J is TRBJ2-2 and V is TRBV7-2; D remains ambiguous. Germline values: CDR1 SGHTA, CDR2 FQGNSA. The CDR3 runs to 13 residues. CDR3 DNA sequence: TGTGCTACTCAGTGGCTAGTCGCCGGGGAGCTGTTTTTT. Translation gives CATQWLVAGELFF.

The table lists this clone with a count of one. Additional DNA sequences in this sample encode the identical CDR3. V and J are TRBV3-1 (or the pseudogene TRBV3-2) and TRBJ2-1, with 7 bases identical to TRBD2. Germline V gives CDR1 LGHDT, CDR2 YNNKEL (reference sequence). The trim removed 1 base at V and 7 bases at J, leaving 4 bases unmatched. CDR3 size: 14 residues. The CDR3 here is CASSQGLAGNEQFF. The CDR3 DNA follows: TGTGCCAGCAGCCAAGGACTAGCCGGGAATGAGCAGTTCTTC.

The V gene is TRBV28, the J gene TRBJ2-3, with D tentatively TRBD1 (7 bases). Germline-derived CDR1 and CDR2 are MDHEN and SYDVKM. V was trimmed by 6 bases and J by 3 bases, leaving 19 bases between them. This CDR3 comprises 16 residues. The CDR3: CASRSGRGTETDTQYF. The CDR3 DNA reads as TGTGCCAGCAGGAGCGGCCGGGGGACAGAGACAGATACGCAGTATTTT.

CDR3 amino acids: CASSVGLAGTPGEQYF. CDR3 DNA sequence: TGTGCCAGCAGCGTAGGTCTAGCGGGAACGCCCGGCGAGCAGTACTTC. The J gene is TRBJ2-7, the V gene TRBV9; TRBD2 agrees at 9 bases. The CDR3 covers 16 residues. Germline trimming cut 0 bases from V and 6 bases from J; bases unmatched to any gene: 10. Looked up from germline, CDR1 is SGDLS and CDR2 is YYNGEE. The complete variable domain, with remaining parts taken from reference TRBV9 and TRBJ2-7, reads DSGVTQTPKHLITATGQRVTLRCSPRSGDLSVYWYQQSLDQGLQFLIQYYNGEERAKGNILERFSAQQFPDLHSELNLSSLELGDSALYFCASSVGLAGTPGEQYFGPGTRLTVT.

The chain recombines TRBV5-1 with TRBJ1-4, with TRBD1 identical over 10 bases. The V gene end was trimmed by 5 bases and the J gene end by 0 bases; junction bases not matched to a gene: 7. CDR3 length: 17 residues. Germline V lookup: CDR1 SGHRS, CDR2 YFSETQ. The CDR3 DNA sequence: TGCGCCAGCAGTTCTGGACAGGGGGTAGCAACTAATGAAAAACTGTTTTTT. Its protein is CASSSGQGVATNEKLFF.

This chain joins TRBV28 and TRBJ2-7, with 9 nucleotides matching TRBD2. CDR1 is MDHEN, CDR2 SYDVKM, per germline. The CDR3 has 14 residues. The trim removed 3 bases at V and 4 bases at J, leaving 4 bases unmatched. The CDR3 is CASSLSSGRYEQYF. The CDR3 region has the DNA TGTGCCAGCAGTTTGAGTAGCGGGAGATACGAGCAGTACTTC.

As DNA, the CDR3 is TGTGCCAGCAGTCCGTGGACAGGGGGTGATACGCAGTATTTT. It is translated as CASSPWTGGDTQYF. The chain links TRBV2 to TRBJ2-3; 10 bases are shared with TRBD1. The germline V gene encodes CDR1 SNHLY and CDR2 FYNNEI. This CDR3 has 14 amino acids. Trimming removed 5 bases from V and 6 bases from J; junction bases left unmatched: 5.

This CDR3 reads CASLIGGAANTIYF. CDR3 coding DNA: TGTGCCAGCTTGATCGGAGGGGCAGCCAACACCATATATTTT. V usage is TRBV6-5 and J usage is TRBJ1-3, with a tentative D call TRBD1 (5 bases). V lost 8 bases and J lost 7, with 18 bases in between. The CDR3 extends over 14 amino acids. Germline-derived CDR1 and CDR2 are MNHEY and SVGAGI.

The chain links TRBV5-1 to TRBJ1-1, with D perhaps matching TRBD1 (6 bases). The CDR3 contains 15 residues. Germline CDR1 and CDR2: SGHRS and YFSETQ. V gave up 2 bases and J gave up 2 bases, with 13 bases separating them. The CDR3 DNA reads TGCGCCAGCAGCTTCCCCACAGGGACCAACACTGAAGCTTTCTTT. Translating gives CASSFPTGTNTEAFF. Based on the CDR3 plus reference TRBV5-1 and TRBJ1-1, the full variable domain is KAGVTQTPRYLIKTRGQQVTLSCSPISGHRSVSWYQQTPGQGLQFLFEYFSETQRNKGNFPGRFSGRQFSNSRSEMNVSTLELGDSALYLCASSFPTGTNTEAFFGQGTRLTVV.

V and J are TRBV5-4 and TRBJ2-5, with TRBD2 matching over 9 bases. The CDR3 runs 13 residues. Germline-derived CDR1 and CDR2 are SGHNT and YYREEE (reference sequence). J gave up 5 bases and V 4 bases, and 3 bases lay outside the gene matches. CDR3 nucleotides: TGTGCCAGCAGCCCTAGCGGGACGGAGACCCAGTACTTC. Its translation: CASSPSGTETQYF. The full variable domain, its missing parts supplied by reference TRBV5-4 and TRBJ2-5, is ETGVTQSPTHLIKTRGQQVTLRCSSQSGHNTVSWYQQALGQGPQFIFQYYREEENGRGNFPPRFSGLQFPNYSSELNVNALELDDSALYLCASSPSGTETQYFGPGTRLLVL.

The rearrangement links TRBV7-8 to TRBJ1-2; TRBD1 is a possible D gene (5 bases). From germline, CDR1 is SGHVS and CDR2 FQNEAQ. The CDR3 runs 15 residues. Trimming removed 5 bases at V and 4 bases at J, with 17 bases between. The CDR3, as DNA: TGTGCCAGCAGCCCCTCCGGTAACCAGGGCTATGGCTACACCTTC. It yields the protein CASSPSGNQGYGYTF.

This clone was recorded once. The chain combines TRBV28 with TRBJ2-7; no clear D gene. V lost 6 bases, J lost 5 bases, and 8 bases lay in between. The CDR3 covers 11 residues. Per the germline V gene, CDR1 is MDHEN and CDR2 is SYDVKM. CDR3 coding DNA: TGTGCCAGCAGACGGGTCAACGAGCAGTACTTC. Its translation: CASRRVNEQYF.

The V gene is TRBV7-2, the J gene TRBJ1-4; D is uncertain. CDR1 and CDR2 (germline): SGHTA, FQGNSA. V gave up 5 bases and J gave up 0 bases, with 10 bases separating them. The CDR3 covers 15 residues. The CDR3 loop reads CASSLQIATNEKLFF. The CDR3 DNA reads TGTGCCAGCAGCCTACAGATAGCAACTAATGAAAAACTGTTTTTT.

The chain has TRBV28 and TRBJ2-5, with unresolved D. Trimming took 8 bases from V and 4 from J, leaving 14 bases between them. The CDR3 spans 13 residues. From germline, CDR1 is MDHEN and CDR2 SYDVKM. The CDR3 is CASSMPGAETQYF. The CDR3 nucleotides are TGTGCCAGCTCAATGCCGGGTGCAGAGACCCAGTACTTC.

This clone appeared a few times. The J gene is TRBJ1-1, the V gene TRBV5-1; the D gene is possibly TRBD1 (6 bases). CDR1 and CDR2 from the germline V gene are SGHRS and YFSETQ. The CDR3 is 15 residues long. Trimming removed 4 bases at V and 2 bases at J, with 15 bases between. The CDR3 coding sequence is TGCGCCAGCAGCCGATTACAGGGTACAAACACTGAAGCTTTCTTT. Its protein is CASSRLQGTNTEAFF.

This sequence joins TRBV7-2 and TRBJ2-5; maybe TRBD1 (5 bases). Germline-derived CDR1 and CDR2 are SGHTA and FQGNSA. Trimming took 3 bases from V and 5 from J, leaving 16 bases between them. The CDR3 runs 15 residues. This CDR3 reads CASSFLQVDGETQYF. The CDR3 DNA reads TGTGCCAGCAGCTTTCTACAGGTGGATGGGGAGACCCAGTACTTC.

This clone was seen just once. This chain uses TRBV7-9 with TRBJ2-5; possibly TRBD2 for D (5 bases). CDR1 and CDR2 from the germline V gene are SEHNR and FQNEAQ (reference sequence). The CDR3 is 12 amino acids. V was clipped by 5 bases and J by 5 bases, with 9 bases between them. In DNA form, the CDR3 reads TGTGCCAGCAGCGACCGAGGGGAGACCCAGTACTTC. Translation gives CASSDRGETQYF.

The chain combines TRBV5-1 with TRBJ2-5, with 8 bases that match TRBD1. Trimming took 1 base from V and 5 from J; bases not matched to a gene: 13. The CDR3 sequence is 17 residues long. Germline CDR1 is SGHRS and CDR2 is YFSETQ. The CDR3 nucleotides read TGCGCCAGCAGCTTGTTGGAAATGGGACAGGTTCGGGAGACCCAGTACTTC. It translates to CASSLLEMGQVRETQYF.

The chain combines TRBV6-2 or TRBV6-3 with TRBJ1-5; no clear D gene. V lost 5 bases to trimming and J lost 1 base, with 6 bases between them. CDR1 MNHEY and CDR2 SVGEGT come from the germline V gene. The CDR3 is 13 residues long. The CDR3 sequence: CASSLMSNQPQHF. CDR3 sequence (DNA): TGTGCCAGCAGTCTTATGAGCAATCAGCCCCAGCATTTT.

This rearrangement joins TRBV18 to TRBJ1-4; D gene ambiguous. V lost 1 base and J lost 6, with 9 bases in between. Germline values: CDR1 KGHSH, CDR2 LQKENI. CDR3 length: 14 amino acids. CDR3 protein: CASSPLISDEKLFF. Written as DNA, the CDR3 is TGTGCCAGCTCACCACTTATATCCGATGAAAAACTGTTTTTT.

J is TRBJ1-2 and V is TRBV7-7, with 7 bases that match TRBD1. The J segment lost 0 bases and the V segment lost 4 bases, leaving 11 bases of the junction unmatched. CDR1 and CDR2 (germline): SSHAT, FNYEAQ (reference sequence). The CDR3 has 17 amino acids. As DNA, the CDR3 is TGTGCCAGCAGCTCGCCGACAGGGCTCCCCTCTAACTATGGCTACACCTTC. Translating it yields CASSSPTGLPSNYGYTF. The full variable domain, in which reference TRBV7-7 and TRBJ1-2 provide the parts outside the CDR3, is GAGVSQSPRYKVTKRGQDVTLRCDPISSHATLYWYQQALGQGPEFLTYFNYEAQPDKSGLPSDRFSAERPEGSISTLTIQRTEQRDSAMYRCASSSPTGLPSNYGYTFGSGTRLTVV.

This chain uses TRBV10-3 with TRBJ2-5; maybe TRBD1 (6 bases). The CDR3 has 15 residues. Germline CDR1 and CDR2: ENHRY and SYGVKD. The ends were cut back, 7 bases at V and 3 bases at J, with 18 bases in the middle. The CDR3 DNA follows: TGTGCCATCAAGGGGGACCGGGTAGTAGAAGAGACCCAGTACTTC. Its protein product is CAIKGDRVVEETQYF.

The CDR3 nucleotides are TGTGCCAGCAGCATACGACAGGGATCCTACAATGAGCAGTTCTTC. It is translated as CASSIRQGSYNEQFF. The gene calls are TRBV11-3 and TRBJ2-1; 7 nucleotides align to TRBD1. From germline, CDR1 is SGHNT and CDR2 YENEEA. Trimming cost V 5 bases and J 1 base; bases outside gene matches: 5. The CDR3 runs 15 residues. The variable domain in full, completed from reference TRBV11-3 and TRBJ2-1, reads EAGVVQSPRYKIIEKKQPVAFWCNPISGHNTLYWYLQNLGQGPELLIRYENEEAVDDSQLPKDRFSAERLKGVDSTLKIQPAELGDSAVYLCASSIRQGSYNEQFFGPGTRLTVL.